This T cell receptor beta chain was profiled in a study of control samples from healthy donors and cancer patients. Assay: immunoSEQ multiplex PCR; the TCRdb copy retains only in-frame clones and omits some. The table lists approximately 130,000 clones, roughly 84% of them singletons, with around 8.7% in the top ten. V lost 0 bases, J lost 2 bases, and 5 bases lay in between. The CDR3 sequence is 13 residues long. Germline CDR1 SGHRS, CDR2 YFSETQ. This sequence joins TRBV5-1 and TRBJ1-2; D ambiguous. The sequence came from a man aged 40-49 years in good health. Sequenced: blood. The CDR3 DNA reads as TGCGCCAGCAGCTTGGTCCAGAACTATGGCTACACCTTC. Translated, it gives CASSLVQNYGYTF.